Included here is one T cell receptor beta chain sequence, with context. The antigen is not known. The repertoire was sequenced with immunoSEQ multiplex PCR; TCRdb's copy has only in-frame clones and lacks some. This repertoire shows some 140,000 clones, about 86% found once; its top ten account for approximately 3%. Deletions cut 6 bases from V and 0 bases from J, with 5 bases between. Germline CDR1 is LNHDA and CDR2 is SQIVND (reference sequence). This CDR3 is 13 amino acids long. The validation cohort, a group of over a hundred subjects, included the donors and was separate from the approximately 660-subject first cohort. This specimen comes from a study of cytomegalovirus exposure and HLA in healthy donors. Points from the study as a whole: Researchers counted over 150 TCR beta chains as cytomegalovirus-associated. The classifier was said to identify cytomegalovirus status with high specificity and sensitivity.

Sequencing was carried out using PBMCs. The chain recombines TRBV19 with TRBJ2-2, with D possibly being TRBD1 (5 bases). This clonotype was sampled from a man between 18 and 29 years old in good health and CMV-seronegative. The CDR3 nucleotides read TGTGCCAGTAGGACAGCGAACACCGGGGAGCTGTTTTTT. Protein sequence: CASRTANTGELFF.